This is a list of T cell receptor beta chains from one sample in a study of shared clonotypes between healthy human individuals. Sequencing used immunoSEQ multiplex PCR; TCRdb keeps in-frame clones, though not all of them. Seen here are roughly 600,000 clones, 95% to 98% observed once, and the top ten hold 0.3%. Sequenced: naive CD8+ T cells sorted from blood. All receptors derive from a man aged 30 to 45 in good health. Both conserved end residues are part of each CDR3. A D gene is named only where the DNA matches it firmly. Not every row has a clone size; where given, it reads once, few, many or a size class.

TRBJ1-1	TRBV7-8	-	-	CASNRGAEAFF	TGTGCCAGCAATCGGGGGGCTGAAGCTTTCTTT
TRBJ1-1	TRBV7-6	TRBD1	-	CASSLWDRENTEAFF	TGTGCCAGCAGCTTGTGGGACAGGGAAAACACTGAAGCTTTCTTT
TRBJ2-7	TRBV5-1	-	-	CASSLQETYEQYF	TGCGCCAGCAGCTTACAGGAGACCTACGAGCAGTACTTC
TRBJ2-7	TRBV12-5	-	-	CASGPIGDTRLASGSAPNEQYF	TGTGCTAGTGGTCCGATTGGGGACACCAGACTGGCTAGCGGCTCAGCGCCTAACGAGCAGTACTTC
TRBJ1-5	TRBV29-1	-	-	CSAGVSGSNQPQHF	TGCAGCGCCGGAGTTTCGGGTAGCAATCAGCCCCAGCATTTT
TRBJ2-7	TRBV19	-	-	CASSIEGFREQYF	TGTGCCAGTAGTATAGAGGGGTTTCGCGAGCAGTACTTC
TRBJ2-1	TRBV30	-	once	CAWSFSGSSNNEQFF	TGTGCCTGGAGTTTTTCAGGATCTTCGAACAATGAGCAGTTCTTC
TRBJ2-7	TRBV4-1	-	-	CASSQVADLATYEQYF	TGCGCCAGCAGCCAAGTGGCCGATCTAGCCACCTACGAGCAGTACTTC
TRBJ2-5	TRBV7-9	TRBD1	-	CASSQSPGTGFYGKETQYF	TGTGCCAGCAGCCAAAGCCCCGGGACAGGGTTCTACGGGAAAGAGACCCAGTACTTC
TRBJ2-5	TRBV6-5	-	-	CASSYSPGDSRETQYF	TGTGCCAGCAGTTACTCGCCAGGGGACTCGAGGGAGACCCAGTACTTC
TRBJ2-7	TRBV4-1	-	once	CASSLRDGSEEYF	TGCGCCAGCAGCCTCAGGGATGGGTCAGAAGAGTACTTC
TRBJ2-7	TRBV6-1	TRBD2	-	CASSEEGTRTSYEQYF	TGTGCCAGCAGTGAAGAGGGGACTAGGACGTCCTACGAGCAGTACTTC
TRBJ2-3	TRBV1	-	-	CTSGPRDGQGAEDTQYF	TGCACCAGCGGCCCCCGCGACGGACAGGGGGCAGAAGATACGCAGTATTTT
TRBJ2-5	TRBV2	TRBD1	-	CASSKTGQGGETQYF	TGTGCCAGCAGTAAAACCGGACAGGGTGGGGAGACCCAGTACTTC
TRBJ1-1	TRBV29-1	TRBD1	-	CSVVSLTGENTEAFF	TGCAGCGTTGTAAGCTTGACAGGGGAGAACACTGAAGCTTTCTTT